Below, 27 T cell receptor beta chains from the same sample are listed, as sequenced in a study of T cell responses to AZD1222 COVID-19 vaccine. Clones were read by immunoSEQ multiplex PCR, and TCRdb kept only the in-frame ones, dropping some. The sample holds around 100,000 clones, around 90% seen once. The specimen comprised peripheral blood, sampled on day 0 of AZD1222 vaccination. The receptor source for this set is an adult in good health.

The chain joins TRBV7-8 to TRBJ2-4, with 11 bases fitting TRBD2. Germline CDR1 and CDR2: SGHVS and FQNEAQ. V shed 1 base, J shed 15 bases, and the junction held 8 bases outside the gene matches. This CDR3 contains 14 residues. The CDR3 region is CASSLELAGGVGYF. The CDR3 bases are TGTGCCAGCAGCTTAGAGTTAGCGGGAGGGGTTGGGTACTTC.

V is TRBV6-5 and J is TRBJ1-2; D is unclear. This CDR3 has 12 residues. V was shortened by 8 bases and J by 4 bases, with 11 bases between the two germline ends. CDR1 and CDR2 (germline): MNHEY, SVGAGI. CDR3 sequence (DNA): TGTGCCAGCGGGGATTGGGGCTATGGCTACACCTTC. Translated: CASGDWGYGYTF.

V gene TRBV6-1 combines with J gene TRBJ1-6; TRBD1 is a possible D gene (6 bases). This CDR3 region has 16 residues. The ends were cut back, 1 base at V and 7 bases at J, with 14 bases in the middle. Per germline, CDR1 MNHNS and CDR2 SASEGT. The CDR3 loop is CASSEGLGQWNSPLHF. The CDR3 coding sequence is TGTGCCAGCAGTGAAGGTTTAGGACAGTGGAATTCACCCCTCCACTTT.

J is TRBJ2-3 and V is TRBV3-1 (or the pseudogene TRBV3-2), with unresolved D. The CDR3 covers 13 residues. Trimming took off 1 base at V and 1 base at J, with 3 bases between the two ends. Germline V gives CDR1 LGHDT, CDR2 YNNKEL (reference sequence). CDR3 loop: CASSQVGTDTQYF. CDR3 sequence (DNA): TGTGCCAGCAGCCAAGTCGGCACAGATACGCAGTATTTT.

The DNA for the CDR3 is TGTGCCTCTAGGGACAATCCCACCGGGGAGCTGTTTTTT. Encoded protein: CASRDNPTGELFF. The chain uses TRBV10-3 and TRBJ2-2, with D possibly being TRBD1 (6 bases). This CDR3 comprises 13 residues. Per germline, CDR1 ENHRY and CDR2 SYGVKD. Trimming took 11 bases from V and 4 from J, leaving 14 bases between them.

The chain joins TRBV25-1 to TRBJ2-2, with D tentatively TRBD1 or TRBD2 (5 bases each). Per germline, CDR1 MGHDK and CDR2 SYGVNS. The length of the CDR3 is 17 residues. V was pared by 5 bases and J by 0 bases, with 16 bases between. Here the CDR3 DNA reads TGTGCCAGCAGTACCCTAGGCTGGGGACCGAACACCGGGGAGCTGTTTTTT. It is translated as CASSTLGWGPNTGELFF. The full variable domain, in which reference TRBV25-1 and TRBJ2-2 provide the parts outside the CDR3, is EADIYQTPRYLVIGTGKKITLECSQTMGHDKMYWYQQDPGMELHLIHYSYGVNSTEKGDLSSESTVSRIRTEHFPLTLESARPSHTSQYLCASSTLGWGPNTGELFFGEGSRLTVL.

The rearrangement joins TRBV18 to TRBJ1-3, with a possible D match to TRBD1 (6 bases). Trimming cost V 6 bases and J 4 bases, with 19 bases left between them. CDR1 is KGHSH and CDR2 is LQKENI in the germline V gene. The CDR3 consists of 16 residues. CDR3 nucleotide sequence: TGTGCCAGCTCGCCGGGGACAACATTTACCGGAAACACCATATATTTT. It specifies CASSPGTTFTGNTIYF. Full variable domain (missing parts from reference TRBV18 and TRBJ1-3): NAGVMQNPRHLVRRRGQEARLRCSPMKGHSHVYWYRQLPEEGLKFMVYLQKENIIDESGMPKERFSAEFPKEGPSILRIQQVVRGDSAAYFCASSPGTTFTGNTIYFGEGSWLTVV.

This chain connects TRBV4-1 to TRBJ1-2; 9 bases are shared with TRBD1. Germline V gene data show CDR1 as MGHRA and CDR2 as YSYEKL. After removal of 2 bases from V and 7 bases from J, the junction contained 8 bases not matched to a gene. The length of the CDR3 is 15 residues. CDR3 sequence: CASSQNRGRVGGYTF. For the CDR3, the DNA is TGCGCCAGCAGCCAAAACAGGGGGCGCGTTGGTGGCTACACCTTC.

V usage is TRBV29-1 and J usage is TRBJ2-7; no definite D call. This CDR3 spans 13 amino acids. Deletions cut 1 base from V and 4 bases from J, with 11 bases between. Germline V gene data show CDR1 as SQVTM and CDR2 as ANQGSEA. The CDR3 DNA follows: TGCAGCGTTGAAGTGGGCTGGCGGTACGAGCAGTACTTC. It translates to CSVEVGWRYEQYF.

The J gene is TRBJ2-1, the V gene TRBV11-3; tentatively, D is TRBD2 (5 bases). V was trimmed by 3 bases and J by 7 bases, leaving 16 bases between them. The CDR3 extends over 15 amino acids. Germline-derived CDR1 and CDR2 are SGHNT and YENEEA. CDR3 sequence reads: CASSFEDGGENEQFF. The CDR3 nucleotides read TGTGCCAGCAGCTTTGAGGACGGAGGAGAAAATGAGCAGTTCTTC. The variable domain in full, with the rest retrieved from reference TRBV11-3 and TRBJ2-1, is EAGVVQSPRYKIIEKKQPVAFWCNPISGHNTLYWYLQNLGQGPELLIRYENEEAVDDSQLPKDRFSAERLKGVDSTLKIQPAELGDSAVYLCASSFEDGGENEQFFGPGTRLTVL.

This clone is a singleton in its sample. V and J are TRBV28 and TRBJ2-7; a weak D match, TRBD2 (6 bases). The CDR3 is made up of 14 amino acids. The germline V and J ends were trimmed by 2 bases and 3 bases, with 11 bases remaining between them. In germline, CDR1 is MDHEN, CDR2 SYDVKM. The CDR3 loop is CASSLGGAGYEQYF. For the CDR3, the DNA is TGTGCCAGCAGTTTAGGAGGGGCGGGCTACGAGCAGTACTTC.

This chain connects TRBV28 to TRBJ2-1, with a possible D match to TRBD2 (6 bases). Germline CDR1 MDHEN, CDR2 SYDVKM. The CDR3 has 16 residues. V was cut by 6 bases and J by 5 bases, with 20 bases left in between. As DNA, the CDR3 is TGTGCCAGCAGATCACCCGGGACTTCAGCGCACAATGAGCAGTTCTTC. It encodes CASRSPGTSAHNEQFF.

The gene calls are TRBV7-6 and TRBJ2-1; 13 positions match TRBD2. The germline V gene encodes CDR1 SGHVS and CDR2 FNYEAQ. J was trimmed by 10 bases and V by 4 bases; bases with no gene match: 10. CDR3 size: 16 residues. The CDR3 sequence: CASSWTSGGVHGEQFF. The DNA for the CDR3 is TGTGCCAGCAGCTGGACTAGCGGGGGCGTACACGGGGAGCAGTTCTTC.

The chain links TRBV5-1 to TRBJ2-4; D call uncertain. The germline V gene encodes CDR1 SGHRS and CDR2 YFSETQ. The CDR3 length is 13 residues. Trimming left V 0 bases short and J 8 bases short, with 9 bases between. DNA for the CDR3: TGCGCCAGCAGCTTGGGAAGTGATGACATTCAGTACTTC. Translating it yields CASSLGSDDIQYF.

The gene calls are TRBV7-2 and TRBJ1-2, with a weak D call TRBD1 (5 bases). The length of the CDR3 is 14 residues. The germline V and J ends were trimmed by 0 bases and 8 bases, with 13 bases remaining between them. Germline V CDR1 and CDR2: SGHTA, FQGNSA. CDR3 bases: TGTGCCAGCAGCTTAGCGGGCAGGGTAGGGGGCTACACCTTC. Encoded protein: CASSLAGRVGGYTF.

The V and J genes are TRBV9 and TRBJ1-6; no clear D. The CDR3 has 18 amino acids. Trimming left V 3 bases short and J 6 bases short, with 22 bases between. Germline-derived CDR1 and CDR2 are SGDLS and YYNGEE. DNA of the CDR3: TGTGCCAGCAGCGCCTCCCAGACACCCCGTAAGACTAATTCACCCCTCCACTTT. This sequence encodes CASSASQTPRKTNSPLHF. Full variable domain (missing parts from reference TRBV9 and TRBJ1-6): DSGVTQTPKHLITATGQRVTLRCSPRSGDLSVYWYQQSLDQGLQFLIQYYNGEERAKGNILERFSAQQFPDLHSELNLSSLELGDSALYFCASSASQTPRKTNSPLHFGNGTRLTVT.

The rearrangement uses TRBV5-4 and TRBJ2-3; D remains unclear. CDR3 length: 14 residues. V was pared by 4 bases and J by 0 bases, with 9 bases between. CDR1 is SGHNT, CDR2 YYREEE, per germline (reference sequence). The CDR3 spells CASSPASSTDTQYF. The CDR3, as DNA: TGTGCCAGCAGCCCTGCCAGTAGCACAGATACGCAGTATTTT.

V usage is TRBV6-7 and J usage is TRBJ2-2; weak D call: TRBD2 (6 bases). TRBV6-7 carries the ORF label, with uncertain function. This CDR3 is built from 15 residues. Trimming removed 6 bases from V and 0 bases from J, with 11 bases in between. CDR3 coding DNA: TGTGCCAGCAGGCCGGGACTCCCGAACACCGGGGAGCTGTTTTTT. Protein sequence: CASRPGLPNTGELFF.

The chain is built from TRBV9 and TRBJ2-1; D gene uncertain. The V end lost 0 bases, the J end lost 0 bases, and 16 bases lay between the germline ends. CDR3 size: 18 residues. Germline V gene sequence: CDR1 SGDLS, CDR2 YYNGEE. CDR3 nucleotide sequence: TGTGCCAGCAGCGTAGCGATTTCTAACACCCTCTCCTACAATGAGCAGTTCTTC. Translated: CASSVAISNTLSYNEQFF.

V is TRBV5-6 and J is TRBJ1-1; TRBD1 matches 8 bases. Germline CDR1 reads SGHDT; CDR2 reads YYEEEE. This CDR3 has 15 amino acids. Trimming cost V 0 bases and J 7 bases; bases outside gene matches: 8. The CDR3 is CASSLDRGVDFEAFF. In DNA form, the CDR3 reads TGTGCCAGCAGCTTGGACAGGGGGGTCGATTTTGAAGCTTTCTTT.

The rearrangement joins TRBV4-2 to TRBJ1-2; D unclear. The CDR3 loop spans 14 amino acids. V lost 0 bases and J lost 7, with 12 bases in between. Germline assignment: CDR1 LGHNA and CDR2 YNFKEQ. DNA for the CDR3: TGTGCCAGCAGCCAAGATGGGTCTGTGGGTGGCTACACCTTC. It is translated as CASSQDGSVGGYTF.

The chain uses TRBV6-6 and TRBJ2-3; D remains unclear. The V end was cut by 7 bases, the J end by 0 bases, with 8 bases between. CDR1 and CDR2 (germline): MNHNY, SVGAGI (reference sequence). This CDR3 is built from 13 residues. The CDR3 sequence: CASILSSTDTQYF. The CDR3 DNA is TGTGCCAGCATCCTGTCTAGCACAGATACGCAGTATTTT.

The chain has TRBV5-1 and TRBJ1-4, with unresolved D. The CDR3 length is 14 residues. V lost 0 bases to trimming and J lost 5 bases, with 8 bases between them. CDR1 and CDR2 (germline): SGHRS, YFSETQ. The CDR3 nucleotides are TGCGCCAGCAGCTTGGTCGACGGGAATGAAAAACTGTTTTTT. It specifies CASSLVDGNEKLFF.

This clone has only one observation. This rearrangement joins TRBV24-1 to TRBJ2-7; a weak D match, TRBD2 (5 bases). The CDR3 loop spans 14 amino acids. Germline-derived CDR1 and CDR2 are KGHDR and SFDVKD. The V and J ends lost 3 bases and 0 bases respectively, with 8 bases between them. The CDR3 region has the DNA TGTGCCACCAGTGATCCGGGGTCCTCCTACGAGCAGTACTTC. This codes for CATSDPGSSYEQYF.

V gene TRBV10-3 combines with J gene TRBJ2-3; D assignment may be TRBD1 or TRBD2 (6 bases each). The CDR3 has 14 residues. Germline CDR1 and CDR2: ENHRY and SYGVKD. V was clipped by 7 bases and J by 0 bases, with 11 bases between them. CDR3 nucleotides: TGTGCCATCACTAGGGGGAGGAGCACAGATACGCAGTATTTT. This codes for CAITRGRSTDTQYF.

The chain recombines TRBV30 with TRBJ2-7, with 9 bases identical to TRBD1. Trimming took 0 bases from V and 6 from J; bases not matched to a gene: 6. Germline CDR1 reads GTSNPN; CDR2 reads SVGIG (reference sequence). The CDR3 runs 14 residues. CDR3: CAWSVGTGFAEQYF. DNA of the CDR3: TGTGCCTGGAGTGTAGGGACAGGGTTCGCCGAGCAGTACTTC.

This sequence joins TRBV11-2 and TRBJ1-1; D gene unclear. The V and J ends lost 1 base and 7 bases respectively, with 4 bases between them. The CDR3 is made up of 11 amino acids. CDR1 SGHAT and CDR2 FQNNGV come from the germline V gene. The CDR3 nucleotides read TGTGCCAGCAGCTTAGGCAGTGAAGCTTTCTTT. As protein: CASSLGSEAFF. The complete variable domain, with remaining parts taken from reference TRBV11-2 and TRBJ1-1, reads EAGVAQSPRYKIIEKRQSVAFWCNPISGHATLYWYQQILGQGPKLLIQFQNNGVVDDSQLPKDRFSAERLKGVDSTLKIQPAKLEDSAVYLCASSLGSEAFFGQGTRLTVV.